This entry lists 6 T cell receptor beta chains sequenced from one sample in a study of T-cell memory formation after mild COVID-19. In TCRdb, the 5' RACE reads were re-called with MiXCR into one record per CDR3 protein. This sample has 140,000 to 150,000 distinct CDR3 sequences, with 15% to 20% found just once. Sequencing was carried out using PBMCs or a T cell subset sorted from them (not recorded which). These receptors all stem from an adult woman who had mild COVID-19 (a few samples of this study predate the infection). Cell type and time point are not known.

This sequence joins TRBV20-1 and TRBJ2-3; no clear D. V was shortened by 5 bases and J by 2 bases, with 20 bases between the two germline ends. Germline CDR1 reads DFQATT; CDR2 reads SNEGSKA (reference sequence). The CDR3 length is 16 residues. DNA of the CDR3: TGCAGTGCTGACCGACTTGAAAAGATGAACACAGATACGCAGTATTTT. It yields the protein CSADRLEKMNTDTQYF.

The CDR3 DNA reads as TGCAGCCCCCCGAAGACAGGCGCACCTAGCTCCTATAATTCACCCCTCCACTTT. The encoded protein is CSPPKTGAPSSYNSPLHF. The chain combines TRBV29-1 with TRBJ1-6; the D gene is possibly TRBD1 (6 bases). CDR1 is SQVTM, CDR2 ANQGSEA, per germline. V gave up 8 bases and J gave up 0 bases, with 23 bases separating them. This CDR3 is built from 18 residues.

The chain has TRBV20-1 and TRBJ1-5, with a possible D match to TRBD1 (5 bases). The CDR3 covers 11 residues. Germline CDR1 is DFQATT and CDR2 is SNEGSKA (reference sequence). The V and J ends lost 7 bases and 5 bases respectively, with 9 bases between them. The CDR3 bases are TGCAGTGGGGGGGTGGATCAGCCCCAGCATTTT. Amino acids: CSGGVDQPQHF.

This clonotype has a handful of counts. The gene calls are TRBV20-1 and TRBJ2-2, with 7 bases matching TRBD1. Looked up from germline, CDR1 is DFQATT and CDR2 is SNEGSKA (reference sequence). The CDR3 is made up of 14 amino acids. With V trimmed by 1 base and J by 4 bases, 3 bases remained unmatched. In DNA form, the CDR3 reads TGCAGTGCTAGAGGACAGGGTGGCACCGGGGAGCTGTTTTTT. It translates to CSARGQGGTGELFF.

The V call is TRBV5-1, the J call TRBJ2-5; 9 bases line up with TRBD2. The germline gives CDR1 SGHRS, CDR2 YFSETQ. The trim removed 8 bases at V and 4 bases at J, leaving 12 bases unmatched. The CDR3 has 15 amino acids. As DNA, the CDR3 is TGCGCCAGTAGCCGAGCGGGGGGAGAAGGAGAGACCCAGTACTTC. This codes for CASSRAGGEGETQYF.

The sample holds many counts of this clonotype. The chain uses TRBV12-3 or TRBV12-4 and TRBJ2-6; no reliable D call. The CDR3 contains 13 residues. The germline V and J ends were trimmed by 3 bases and 2 bases, with 2 bases remaining between them. The CDR3 sequence is CASSFTGANVLTF. The CDR3 bases are TGTGCCAGCAGTTTCACTGGGGCCAACGTCCTGACTTTC.